Below, 12 T cell receptor beta chains from the same sample are listed, as sequenced in a study of shared clonotypes between healthy human individuals. Libraries were prepared by immunoSEQ multiplex PCR; TCRdb keeps only in-frame clonotypes and omits some of them. The table lists some 1,900,000 clones, roughly 94% of them singletons. Naivety among CD8 cells was defined by CD45RO negativity and positive CCR7 selection, thereby excluding terminally differentiated effector memory CD45RA+ cells. Material: naive CD8+ T cells sorted from blood. These receptors all stem from a man aged 18 to 29 in good health.

The V and J genes are TRBV4-1 and TRBJ2-7; D possibly corresponds to TRBD2 (6 bases). From germline, CDR1 is MGHRA and CDR2 YSYEKL. This CDR3 is 14 amino acids long. Trimming removed 4 bases at V and 3 bases at J, with 13 bases between. In DNA, the CDR3 is TGCGCCAGCAGCCCTAATCTGGGACTCTACGAGCAGTACTTC. This translates into CASSPNLGLYEQYF.

This clone was detected many times. The chain couples TRBV7-9 to TRBJ2-7; no clear D. CDR1 is SEHNR, CDR2 FQNEAQ, per germline (reference sequence). The CDR3 is made up of 13 amino acids. V lost 1 base, J lost 6 bases, and 10 bases lay in between. The CDR3 DNA is TGTGCCAGCAGCTTAGATCTCAGGACCGAGCAGTACTTC. This translates into CASSLDLRTEQYF.

This rearrangement joins TRBV25-1 to TRBJ2-2; D is perhaps TRBD1 (6 bases). CDR1 MGHDK and CDR2 SYGVNS come from the germline V gene. The germline V and J ends were trimmed by 0 bases and 3 bases, with 8 bases remaining between them. This CDR3 region has 15 residues. The CDR3 DNA follows: TGTGCCAGCAGTGAATACCACAGGGACACCGGGGAGCTGTTTTTT. Its protein is CASSEYHRDTGELFF.

V is TRBV5-1 and J is TRBJ2-1; D might be TRBD2 (6 bases). V lost 7 bases and J 8 bases, leaving 19 bases between the germline ends. This CDR3 is built from 14 residues. Germline-derived CDR1 and CDR2 are SGHRS and YFSETQ. This CDR3 is CASWDSETMDEQFF. In nucleotides, the CDR3 is TGCGCCAGCTGGGACTCCGAAACGATGGATGAGCAGTTCTTC.

The J gene is TRBJ1-2, the V gene TRBV11-2, with TRBD1 as a possible D gene (5 bases). The CDR3 extends over 14 amino acids. The germline V gene encodes CDR1 SGHAT and CDR2 FQNNGV. V gave up 5 bases and J gave up 4 bases, with 14 bases separating them. In DNA, the CDR3 is TGTGCCAGCAGCCTAGCCCAGGGAAGCTATGGCTACACCTTC. Protein: CASSLAQGSYGYTF.

CDR3 amino acids: CASSLSSAGELFF. CDR3 nucleotide sequence: TGTGCCAGCAGCTTGTCGTCGGCTGGGGAGCTGTTTTTT. The gene calls are TRBV5-5 and TRBJ2-2, with D unresolved. With 1 base removed from V and 8 bases from J, the gap between germline ends came to 9 bases. The CDR3 totals 13 residues. Germline V CDR1 and CDR2: SGHKS, YYEKEE (reference sequence).

V is TRBV29-1 and J is TRBJ2-5, with D tentatively TRBD2 (5 bases). V lost 1 base to trimming and J lost 2 bases, with 8 bases between them. CDR3 length: 13 residues. The germline V gene has CDR1 SQVTM and CDR2 ANQGSEA. CDR3 nucleotides: TGCAGCGTTGAAGGGTCGGGGCAAGAGACCCAGTACTTC. As protein: CSVEGSGQETQYF.

The V call is TRBV7-9, the J call TRBJ1-1, with no clear D. Germline V gene lookup returns CDR1 SEHNR and CDR2 FQNEAQ (reference sequence). With 2 bases removed from V and 0 bases from J, the gap between germline ends came to 13 bases. This CDR3 is built from 16 residues. The CDR3 DNA is TGTGCCAGCAGCTTACCGACTTCGGGCCTGAACACTGAAGCTTTCTTT. It yields the protein CASSLPTSGLNTEAFF.

V gene TRBV7-9 combines with J gene TRBJ1-1; D uncertain. With 5 bases removed from V and 0 bases from J, the gap between germline ends came to 13 bases. Germline loops: CDR1 SEHNR, CDR2 FQNEAQ (reference sequence). The CDR3 sequence is 15 residues long. The CDR3, as DNA: TGTGCCAGCAGCCCCTTTGGAGCTATGAACACTGAAGCTTTCTTT. It translates to CASSPFGAMNTEAFF.

The rearrangement joins TRBV19 to TRBJ1-5; 9 nucleotides line up with TRBD1. Trimming cost V 3 bases and J 8 bases; bases outside gene matches: 8. Germline lookup yields CDR1 LNHDA and CDR2 SQIVND (reference sequence). The CDR3 runs to 15 residues. DNA for the CDR3: TGTGCCAGTAGTATCAACAGGGGGCGTACGGAGCCCCAGCATTTT. Translated, it gives CASSINRGRTEPQHF.

This clone came up once. DNA for the CDR3: TGTGCCAGCAGTACGGGTCGGGATGAAAAACTGTTTTTT. It specifies CASSTGRDEKLFF. The rearrangement links TRBV6-6 to TRBJ1-4, with D unresolved. CDR3 size: 13 residues. With 5 bases removed from V and 6 bases from J, the gap between germline ends came to 10 bases. The germline V gene has CDR1 MNHNY and CDR2 SVGAGI (reference sequence).

The rearrangement joins TRBV6-6 to TRBJ2-1, with 9 bases that match TRBD2. CDR3 size: 15 residues. Germline V CDR1 and CDR2: MNHNY, SVGAGI (reference sequence). After removal of 0 bases from V and 5 bases from J, the junction contained 2 bases not matched to a gene. The CDR3 DNA reads as TGTGCCAGCAGTTACTCGAGACTAGCGGACAATGAGCAGTTCTTC. Translating it yields CASSYSRLADNEQFF.